The 13 T cell receptor beta chains reported below all come from one sample, sequenced in a study of T-cell reconstitution after alpha-beta-depleted transplantation in children. Unique molecular identifiers featured in how the TCRbeta library was prepared. TCRdb re-called the PCR reads through MiXCR, storing one row per CDR3 protein. The sample holds 200,000 to 300,000 distinct CDR3 sequences; approximately 12% are singletons and the top ten take approximately 2.4%. Material: PBMCs from the stem cell graft donor, obtained from the stem cell graft. These receptors all come from a human donor who donated a stem cell graft to a child with acute lymphoblastic leukemia.

This clonotype has a count of ten or more. The V call is TRBV6-1, the J call TRBJ1-2; 7 nucleotides align to TRBD1. The V segment lost 7 bases and the J segment 5 bases; nucleotides outside the gene matches: 10. Germline CDR1 MNHNS, CDR2 SASEGT. The CDR3 consists of 14 residues. The CDR3 DNA is TGTGCCAGCACGGAGGGGGCGCCCCCGTATGGCTACACCTTC. Its protein is CASTEGAPPYGYTF.

The V and J genes are TRBV9 and TRBJ1-4; possibly TRBD1 for D (6 bases). The CDR3 sequence is 15 residues long. V lost 4 bases to trimming and J lost 5 bases, with 15 bases between them. CDR1 is SGDLS and CDR2 is YYNGEE in the germline V gene. The CDR3 nucleotides read TGTGCCAGCAGCCCCCAGGGGCGGTCCAATGAAAAACTGTTTTTT. This codes for CASSPQGRSNEKLFF.

V usage is TRBV5-1 and J usage is TRBJ2-7; 9 bases match TRBD1. CDR1 is SGHRS and CDR2 is YFSETQ in the germline V gene. The CDR3 length is 15 residues. Losses at the gene ends were 0 bases for V and 5 bases for J; bases not matched to a gene: 6. For the CDR3, the DNA is TGCGCCAGCAGCTTGGGGGACAGGGAACACGACGAGCAGTACTTC. Its protein product is CASSLGDREHDEQYF.

This clonotype was detected many times. The V gene is TRBV20-1, the J gene TRBJ2-7; TRBD1 matches at 7 bases. CDR1 and CDR2 from the germline V gene are DFQATT and SNEGSKA (reference sequence). J was trimmed by 2 bases and V by 5 bases; bases with no gene match: 6. This CDR3 has 13 residues. The chain's CDR3 is CSAPGTAPYEQYF. CDR3 coding DNA: TGCAGTGCTCCTGGGACAGCCCCCTACGAGCAGTACTTC.

This clonotype came up many times. The rearrangement uses TRBV28 and TRBJ2-4; 8 bases agree with TRBD1. In germline, CDR1 is MDHEN, CDR2 SYDVKM. V was clipped by 5 bases and J by 8 bases; unmatched bases: 11. This CDR3 spans 15 amino acids. CDR3 in amino acids: CASSKHQGAVDIQYF. CDR3 DNA: TGTGCCAGCAGTAAACATCAGGGGGCCGTGGACATTCAGTACTTC.

The J gene is TRBJ1-3, the V gene TRBV3-1; the D gene is possibly TRBD1 (5 bases). CDR3 length: 16 residues. The ends were cut back, 4 bases at V and 0 bases at J, with 13 bases in the middle. The V gene's germline CDR1 is LGHDT and CDR2 YNNKEL (reference sequence). The CDR3 sequence: CASSPNGGYSGNTIYF. CDR3 bases: TGTGCCAGCAGCCCCAACGGGGGGTACTCTGGAAACACCATATATTTT. Looking up the rest from reference TRBV3-1 and TRBJ1-3 gives the full variable domain: DTAVSQTPKYLVTQMGNDKSIKCEQNLGHDTMYWYKQDSKKFLKIMFSYNNKELIINETVPNRFSPKSPDKAHLNLHINSLELGDSAVYFCASSPNGGYSGNTIYFGEGSWLTVV.

This clonotype came up a few times. The chain couples TRBV29-1 to TRBJ2-4; D not certain. Germline CDR1 SQVTM, CDR2 ANQGSEA. V lost 3 bases to trimming and J lost 15 bases, with 15 bases between them. The CDR3 is made up of 11 amino acids. The CDR3 bases are TGCAGCGTTGAGAACCTAGGATCTGTGTACTTC. The encoded protein is CSVENLGSVYF. Full variable domain (remainder filled in from reference TRBV29-1 and TRBJ2-4): SAVISQKPSRDICQRGTSLTIQCQVDSQVTMMFWYRQQPGQSLTLIATANQGSEATYESGFVIDKFPISRPNLTFSTLTVSNMSPEDSSIYLCSVENLGSVYFGAGTRLSVL.

This clonotype was counted a single time. This may arise from a read error, as a much more abundant clone is one base away. V usage is TRBV5-1 and J usage is TRBJ1-1, with 7 bases aligning to TRBD1. Germline-derived CDR1 and CDR2 are SGHRS and YFSETQ. The length of the CDR3 is 16 residues. CDR3 DNA: TGCGCCAGCAGCCCGTTACAGGGGCGAGGGAACCCTGAAGCTTTCTTT. It yields the protein CASSPLQGRGNPEAFF.

This clonotype was seen many times. J is TRBJ2-7 and V is TRBV5-1; maybe TRBD1 (6 bases). The ends were cut back, 2 bases at V and 5 bases at J, with 17 bases in the middle. The CDR3 consists of 15 residues. Germline values: CDR1 SGHRS, CDR2 YFSETQ. As DNA, the CDR3 is TGCGCCAGCAGCTTCATTGGTGACAGGTCCCACGAGCAGTACTTC. Encoded protein: CASSFIGDRSHEQYF.

This rearrangement joins TRBV11-2 to TRBJ1-4; no clear D gene. Trimming cost V 4 bases and J 8 bases, with 20 bases left between them. Germline V gene lookup returns CDR1 SGHAT and CDR2 FQNNGV. This CDR3 has 16 residues. CDR3 protein: CASSSDGRPTGEKLFF. CDR3 DNA sequence: TGTGCCAGCAGCTCCGACGGACGCCCCACGGGGGAAAAACTGTTTTTT.

The V call is TRBV7-8, the J call TRBJ1-2; no firm D call. The CDR3 sequence is 12 residues long. V was clipped by 5 bases and J by 7 bases, with 11 bases between them. Per the germline V gene, CDR1 is SGHVS and CDR2 is FQNEAQ. CDR3 coding DNA: TGTGCCAGCAGCACTAAAAATGCTGGCTACACCTTC. Protein product: CASSTKNAGYTF.

This clonotype was observed many times. This sequence joins TRBV5-1 and TRBJ1-3; no firm D call. V was shortened by 0 bases and J by 2 bases, with 9 bases between the two germline ends. The CDR3 runs 15 residues. Germline V lookup: CDR1 SGHRS, CDR2 YFSETQ. CDR3: CASSLEAVPGNTIYF. CDR3 coding DNA: TGCGCCAGCAGCTTGGAGGCGGTACCTGGAAACACCATATATTTT. Full variable domain (remainder filled in from reference TRBV5-1 and TRBJ1-3): KAGVTQTPRYLIKTRGQQVTLSCSPISGHRSVSWYQQTPGQGLQFLFEYFSETQRNKGNFPGRFSGRQFSNSRSEMNVSTLELGDSALYLCASSLEAVPGNTIYFGEGSWLTVV.

In this sample, this clonotype turned up many times. This chain joins TRBV4-1 and TRBJ2-3, with 13 bases identical to TRBD2. J was trimmed by 0 bases and V by 0 bases; bases with no gene match: 12. The CDR3 is made up of 21 amino acids. In germline, CDR1 is MGHRA, CDR2 YSYEKL. The CDR3 coding sequence is TGCGCCAGCAGCCAAGACCCTGACGGGGGGACTAGCGGGACTAGCACAGATACGCAGTATTTT. It yields the protein CASSQDPDGGTSGTSTDTQYF.